This T cell receptor beta chain was captured in a study of T cell changes during pregnancy in multiple sclerosis. Repertoires were generated with immunoSEQ multiplex PCR, while TCRdb's copy carries only in-frame clones and drops some. The profile shows around 62,000 clones, roughly nine tenths of them singletons. Per germline, CDR1 SGHRS and CDR2 YFSETQ. This CDR3 is 15 amino acids long. The V and J ends lost 1 base and 0 bases respectively, with 11 bases between them. This TCR was sampled from a female donor with multiple sclerosis, enrolled in a pregnancy study. The chain recombines TRBV5-1 with TRBJ2-7; tentatively, D is TRBD1 (6 bases). This sample comprised peripheral blood, obtained in the third trimester of pregnancy. The CDR3: CASSLTGIYSYEQYF. The CDR3 coding sequence is TGCGCCAGCAGCTTGACAGGGATCTACTCCTACGAGCAGTACTTC.